Shown below are 32 T cell receptor beta chains from a single sample sequenced in a study of neoadjuvant nivolumab and ipilimumab in lung cancer. The assay was immunoSEQ multiplex PCR, and TCRdb's table has in-frame clones only and misses some. The sample includes roughly 250 clones, 89% of them seen just once. Sequences were derived from tumor tissue, sampled after neoadjuvant nivolumab, alone or with ipilimumab, at or shortly before surgery. The receptor source for this set is an adult with non-small cell lung cancer.

The chain couples TRBV27 to TRBJ1-4; no clear D. This CDR3 contains 9 residues. CDR1 and CDR2 (germline): MNHEY, SMNVEV (reference sequence). In DNA, the CDR3 is TGTGGGCGGAATGAAAAACTGTTTTTT. It codes for CGRNEKLFF.

V usage is TRBV5-4 and J usage is TRBJ2-1; 7 bases fit TRBD2. CDR1 is SGHNT and CDR2 is YYREEE in the germline V gene (reference sequence). CDR3 length: 17 amino acids. The V segment lost 3 bases and the J segment 0 bases; nucleotides outside the gene matches: 9. CDR3: CASSSRDYLSSYNEQFF. DNA of the CDR3: TGTGCCAGCAGCTCCCGGGACTACCTGAGCTCCTACAATGAGCAGTTCTTC.

This clone has just a few counts. V and J are TRBV6-6 and TRBJ2-7, with no clear D. The germline V gene has CDR1 MNHNY and CDR2 SVGAGI (reference sequence). Trimming took off 6 bases at V and 7 bases at J, with 7 bases between the two ends. The CDR3 has 10 amino acids. The CDR3 region is CASRSGEQYF. The CDR3 DNA reads as TGTGCCAGCAGGTCCGGGGAGCAGTACTTC.

The chain is built from TRBV5-1 and TRBJ2-5, with unresolved D. Germline values: CDR1 SGHRS, CDR2 YFSETQ. Trimming took off 0 bases at V and 2 bases at J, with 11 bases between the two ends. The CDR3 spans 15 residues. In DNA, the CDR3 is TGCGCCAGCAGCTTGGTGGGCTATCGACAAGAGACCCAGTACTTC. It is translated as CASSLVGYRQETQYF.

The chain carries TRBV10-2 and TRBJ1-1; 10 nucleotides line up with TRBD1. This CDR3 comprises 15 residues. V lost 6 bases to trimming and J lost 0 bases; unmatched junction nucleotides: 4. Germline CDR1 reads WSHSY; CDR2 reads SAAADI. CDR3 protein: CASSGTGVMNTEAFF. CDR3 sequence (DNA): TGCGCCAGCAGCGGGACAGGGGTAATGAACACTGAAGCTTTCTTT.

V usage is TRBV7-9 and J usage is TRBJ2-3; 7 bases fit TRBD1. The CDR3 has 15 amino acids. V gave up 4 bases and J gave up 7 bases; unmatched junction bases: 11. In germline, CDR1 is SEHNR, CDR2 FQNEAQ (reference sequence). CDR3 nucleotide sequence: TGTGCCAGCAGCTGGGCAGGAGAGACAGGGAATACGCAGTATTTT. Translation gives CASSWAGETGNTQYF.

This chain links TRBV27 with TRBJ1-2; tentative D call: TRBD1 (6 bases). CDR1 is MNHEY and CDR2 is SMNVEV in the germline V gene (reference sequence). The ends were cut back, 2 bases at V and 8 bases at J, with 12 bases in the middle. The CDR3 is 13 residues long. The chain's CDR3 is CASSLAGQMGYTF. Written as DNA, the CDR3 is TGTGCCAGCAGTTTAGCGGGACAAATGGGCTACACCTTC.

The chain couples TRBV30 to TRBJ1-5, with 9 bases aligning to TRBD1. Germline trimming cut 4 bases from V and 8 bases from J; bases unmatched to any gene: 6. Germline V gene sequence: CDR1 GTSNPN, CDR2 SVGIG (reference sequence). The CDR3 has 13 residues. CDR3 nucleotide sequence: TGTGCCTGGACTAGGGACAGGGATAAGCCCCAGCATTTT. Translated, it gives CAWTRDRDKPQHF.

V and J are TRBV7-9 and TRBJ1-1; no clear D. The CDR3 extends over 14 amino acids. Germline V gene lookup returns CDR1 SEHNR and CDR2 FQNEAQ (reference sequence). Trimming took off 0 bases at V and 2 bases at J, with 7 bases between the two ends. The CDR3 loop reads CASSLALQNTEAFF. The CDR3, as DNA: TGTGCCAGCAGCTTAGCGCTCCAAAACACTGAAGCTTTCTTT.

V is TRBV11-3 and J is TRBJ2-3; 7 bases fit TRBD2. CDR3 length: 17 amino acids. Germline CDR1 reads SGHNT; CDR2 reads YENEEA. Trimming took 3 bases from V and 2 from J; bases not matched to a gene: 11. CDR3 region: CASSFGRDYGLTDTQYF. CDR3 DNA sequence: TGTGCCAGCAGCTTTGGACGGGACTATGGGCTCACAGATACGCAGTATTTT.

The chain combines TRBV6-1 with TRBJ2-7; no definite D call. The germline V gene encodes CDR1 MNHNS and CDR2 SASEGT. The ends were cut back, 3 bases at V and 0 bases at J, with 9 bases in the middle. The CDR3 runs 14 residues. The chain's CDR3 is CASSDTGFSYEQYF. The DNA of the CDR3 is TGTGCCAGCAGTGATACCGGCTTCTCCTACGAGCAGTACTTC.

The sample holds one count of this clone. V gene TRBV18 combines with J gene TRBJ1-5; D remains unclear. Trimming took off 5 bases at V and 0 bases at J, with 11 bases between the two ends. The germline V gene has CDR1 KGHSH and CDR2 LQKENI. The CDR3 contains 15 residues. The CDR3 protein is CASSATTDSNQPQHF. CDR3 bases: TGTGCCAGCTCAGCTACGACGGATAGCAATCAGCCCCAGCATTTT.

The V call is TRBV19, the J call TRBJ2-7; 10 bases align to TRBD1. Unmatched junction bases numbered 6, after V lost 6 bases and J lost 4 bases. The CDR3 runs to 14 residues. Germline values: CDR1 LNHDA, CDR2 SQIVND (reference sequence). CDR3 region: CASSHPGQGYEQYF. CDR3 in DNA: TGTGCCAGTAGCCATCCGGGACAGGGGTACGAGCAGTACTTC. Based on the CDR3 plus reference TRBV19 and TRBJ2-7, the full variable domain is DGGITQSPKYLFRKEGQNVTLSCEQNLNHDAMYWYRQDPGQGLRLIYYSQIVNDFQKGDIAEGYSVSREKKESFPLTVTSAQKNPTAFYLCASSHPGQGYEQYFGPGTRLTVT.

The CDR3 region has the DNA TGTGCCAGCAGCTTGGCAGCAGGGACTGACTATGGCTACACCTTC. It yields the protein CASSLAAGTDYGYTF. V is TRBV5-4 and J is TRBJ1-2, with a tentative D call TRBD1 (5 bases). The CDR3 is 15 amino acids. V lost 0 bases and J 3 bases, leaving 12 bases between the germline ends. CDR1 and CDR2 (germline): SGHNT, YYREEE (reference sequence).

This chain links TRBV7-2 with TRBJ2-7, with D maybe TRBD2 (6 bases). Trimming took 3 bases from V and 0 from J, leaving 12 bases between them. The CDR3 is made up of 15 amino acids. CDR1 is SGHTA and CDR2 is FQGNSA in the germline V gene. CDR3 region: CASSFGGASSYEQYF. The CDR3 DNA sequence: TGTGCCAGCAGCTTCGGGGGTGCCAGCTCCTACGAGCAGTACTTC. The whole variable domain, filled in from reference TRBV7-2 and TRBJ2-7, reads GAGVSQSPSNKVTEKGKDVELRCDPISGHTALYWYRQSLGQGLEFLIYFQGNSAPDKSGLPSDRFSAERTGGSVSTLTIQRTQQEDSAVYLCASSFGGASSYEQYFGPGTRLTVT.

V gene TRBV19 combines with J gene TRBJ1-2, with 7 nucleotides matching TRBD1. The CDR3 loop spans 14 amino acids. The V segment lost 7 bases and the J segment 2 bases; nucleotides outside the gene matches: 7. CDR1 and CDR2 (germline): LNHDA, SQIVND (reference sequence). CDR3 in amino acids: CASTRSTGNYGYTF. CDR3 DNA sequence: TGTGCCAGTACCCGATCGACAGGGAACTATGGCTACACCTTC.

In this sample, this clone turned up once. The rearrangement links TRBV6-1 to TRBJ2-7; D possibly corresponds to TRBD2 (5 bases). Per germline, CDR1 MNHNS and CDR2 SASEGT. The ends were cut back, 6 bases at V and 5 bases at J, with 11 bases in the middle. The CDR3 covers 12 residues. For the CDR3, the DNA is TGTGCCAGCAGGCCCCCCGGGAACGAGCAGTACTTC. This sequence encodes CASRPPGNEQYF.

The chain joins TRBV15 to TRBJ1-5; TRBD1 is a possible D gene (6 bases). Germline loops: CDR1 LNHNV, CDR2 YYDKDF (reference sequence). The CDR3 loop spans 17 amino acids. V was cut by 7 bases and J by 0 bases, with 19 bases left in between. This chain's CDR3 is CATTPGHLLLSNQPQHF. In DNA, the CDR3 is TGTGCCACCACCCCGGGACACTTACTCCTTAGCAATCAGCCCCAGCATTTT.

The V and J genes are TRBV7-9 and TRBJ1-4, with D tentatively TRBD1 (5 bases). V was cut by 3 bases and J by 6 bases, with 20 bases left in between. The length of the CDR3 is 17 residues. The germline V gene has CDR1 SEHNR and CDR2 FQNEAQ (reference sequence). The CDR3 region is CASSFPRGEGVDEKLFF. The CDR3, as DNA: TGTGCCAGCAGCTTCCCACGGGGGGAAGGAGTTGATGAAAAACTGTTTTTT.

A single count supports this clone. The genes are TRBV7-6 and TRBJ2-1; D unclear. CDR1 is SGHVS and CDR2 is FNYEAQ in the germline V gene. V was shortened by 2 bases and J by 8 bases, with 19 bases between the two germline ends. The CDR3 has 16 residues. CDR3: CASSLLANWGTDEQFF. The CDR3 DNA reads as TGTGCCAGCAGCTTATTGGCTAATTGGGGAACGGATGAGCAGTTCTTC.

This chain uses TRBV5-4 with TRBJ1-6, with D possibly TRBD1 on 5 matching bases. Germline lookup yields CDR1 SGHNT and CDR2 YYREEE (reference sequence). The CDR3 contains 14 residues. Trimming cost V 2 bases and J 6 bases, with 9 bases left between them. CDR3 sequence: CASSFQGLNSPLHF. The CDR3 coding sequence is TGTGCCAGCAGCTTTCAGGGACTTAATTCACCCCTCCACTTT.

V usage is TRBV5-1 and J usage is TRBJ2-1; the match to TRBD2 covers 8 bases. The CDR3 has 14 amino acids. The V gene end was trimmed by 0 bases and the J gene end by 14 bases; junction bases not matched to a gene: 10. Germline V lookup: CDR1 SGHRS, CDR2 YFSETQ. CDR3 sequence: CASSLGLASVNEFF. DNA for the CDR3: TGCGCCAGCAGCTTGGGACTAGCGAGCGTTAACGAGTTCTTC.

V is TRBV9 and J is TRBJ1-5; no firm D call. This CDR3 spans 16 amino acids. V was pared by 3 bases and J by 2 bases, with 15 bases between. Looked up from germline, CDR1 is SGDLS and CDR2 is YYNGEE. The CDR3 is CASSASPGGGNQPQHF. The CDR3 DNA is TGTGCCAGCAGCGCTAGTCCGGGTGGGGGCAATCAGCCCCAGCATTTT.

This chain links TRBV7-9 with TRBJ2-3; 9 bases agree with TRBD2. The CDR3 runs 15 residues. Trimming removed 5 bases from V and 1 base from J; junction bases left unmatched: 4. CDR1 and CDR2 from the germline V gene are SEHNR and FQNEAQ (reference sequence). The CDR3 coding sequence is TGTGCCAGCAGCCTTCGGACTAGCGGCACAGATACGCAGTATTTT. It encodes CASSLRTSGTDTQYF.

A few counts support this clone. The J gene is TRBJ2-1, the V gene TRBV7-3, with 15 bases lining up with TRBD2. The CDR3 loop spans 18 amino acids. With 4 bases clipped from V and 3 bases from J, the junction kept 7 bases outside the gene matches. Germline V gene sequence: CDR1 SGHTA, CDR2 FQGTGA. In DNA form, the CDR3 reads TGTGCCAGCAGCTCGGGGACTAGCGGGAGGATCGGCTACAATGAGCAGTTCTTC. Translated: CASSSGTSGRIGYNEQFF.

This chain joins TRBV29-1 and TRBJ2-7; 11 nucleotides align to TRBD2. The trim removed 5 bases at V and 7 bases at J, leaving 7 bases unmatched. This CDR3 has 13 amino acids. Germline V gene sequence: CDR1 SQVTM, CDR2 ANQGSEA. This CDR3 reads CSVLAGGWEEQYF. In DNA form, the CDR3 reads TGCAGCGTTTTAGCGGGAGGGTGGGAGGAGCAGTACTTC.

The V and J genes are TRBV30 and TRBJ2-2, with unresolved D. V was shortened by 8 bases and J by 0 bases, with 10 bases between the two germline ends. Germline CDR1 reads GTSNPN; CDR2 reads SVGIG (reference sequence). This CDR3 has 13 amino acids. The CDR3, as DNA: TGTGCCGCCGGGTGGTCGAACACCGGGGAGCTGTTTTTT. It translates to CAAGWSNTGELFF.

V and J are TRBV5-1 and TRBJ1-1; no clear D. CDR3 length equals 13 residues. Trimming cost V 4 bases and J 3 bases, with 10 bases left between them. CDR1 is SGHRS and CDR2 is YFSETQ in the germline V gene. The CDR3 region is CASSSDTYTEAFF. In DNA, the CDR3 is TGCGCCAGCAGCAGTGACACCTACACTGAAGCTTTCTTT. The full variable domain, completed using reference TRBV5-1 and TRBJ1-1, is KAGVTQTPRYLIKTRGQQVTLSCSPISGHRSVSWYQQTPGQGLQFLFEYFSETQRNKGNFPGRFSGRQFSNSRSEMNVSTLELGDSALYLCASSSDTYTEAFFGQGTRLTVV.

The chain combines TRBV5-4 with TRBJ2-5; D could derive from TRBD1 or TRBD2 (5 bases each). The CDR3 spans 14 residues. Germline lookup yields CDR1 SGHNT and CDR2 YYREEE (reference sequence). V was clipped by 4 bases and J by 1 base, with 11 bases between them. The CDR3 sequence is CASSRDGAQETQYF. Here the CDR3 DNA reads TGTGCCAGCAGCCGGGACGGTGCCCAAGAGACCCAGTACTTC. The whole variable domain, remainder taken from reference TRBV5-4 and TRBJ2-5, is ETGVTQSPTHLIKTRGQQVTLRCSSQSGHNTVSWYQQALGQGPQFIFQYYREEENGRGNFPPRFSGLQFPNYSSELNVNALELDDSALYLCASSRDGAQETQYFGPGTRLLVL.

The chain uses TRBV7-2 and TRBJ1-1; 8 bases line up with TRBD1. V dropped 1 base and J dropped 4; count of bases not matched to a gene: 5. Germline CDR1 SGHTA, CDR2 FQGNSA. There are 15 residues in the CDR3. CDR3 in amino acids: CASSLVQGAGTEAFF. The CDR3 coding sequence is TGTGCCAGCAGCTTAGTTCAGGGGGCGGGCACTGAAGCTTTCTTT.

The V gene is TRBV25-1, the J gene TRBJ2-1; D unresolved. V was clipped by 1 base and J by 3 bases, with 4 bases between them. CDR1 is MGHDK, CDR2 SYGVNS, per germline. There are 13 residues in the CDR3. CDR3 sequence (DNA): TGTGCCAGCAGTGAATCGATCTACAATGAGCAGTTCTTC. It encodes CASSESIYNEQFF.

The gene calls are TRBV5-5 and TRBJ1-4; tentatively, D is TRBD1 (6 bases). CDR1 is SGHKS and CDR2 is YYEKEE in the germline V gene (reference sequence). Trimming removed 3 bases from V and 4 bases from J, with 10 bases in between. There are 14 residues in the CDR3. This CDR3 is CASSSLQGNEKLFF. The CDR3, as DNA: TGTGCCAGCAGCTCCCTACAGGGTAATGAAAAACTGTTTTTT.